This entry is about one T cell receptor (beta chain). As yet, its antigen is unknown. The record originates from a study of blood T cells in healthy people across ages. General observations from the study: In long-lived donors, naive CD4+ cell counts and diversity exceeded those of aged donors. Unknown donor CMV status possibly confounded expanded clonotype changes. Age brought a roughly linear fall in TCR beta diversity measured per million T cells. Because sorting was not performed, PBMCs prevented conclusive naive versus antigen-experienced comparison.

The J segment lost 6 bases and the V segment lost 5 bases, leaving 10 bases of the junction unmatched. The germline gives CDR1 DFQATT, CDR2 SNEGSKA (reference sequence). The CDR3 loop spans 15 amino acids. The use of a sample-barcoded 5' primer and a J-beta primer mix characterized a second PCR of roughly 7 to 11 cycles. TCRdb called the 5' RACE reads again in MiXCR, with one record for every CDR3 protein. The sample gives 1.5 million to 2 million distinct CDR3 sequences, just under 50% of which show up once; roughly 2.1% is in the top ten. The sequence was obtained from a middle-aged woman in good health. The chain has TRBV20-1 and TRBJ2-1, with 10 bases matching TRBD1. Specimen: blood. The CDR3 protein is CSALFRDRGFNEQFF. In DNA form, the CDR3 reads TGCAGTGCTTTATTCCGGGACAGGGGATTCAATGAGCAGTTCTTC.